Shown below are 12 T cell receptor beta chains from a single sample sequenced in a study of Graves' ophthalmopathy and Graves' hyperthyroidism. RNA transcripts served as template for amplifying TCR beta CDR3 sequences. First-round RT-PCR with HTBI primers preceded a second-round multiplex PCR. TCRdb called the multiplex PCR reads again in MiXCR, with one record for every CDR3 protein. The top ten hold approximately 7.7% of the sample, which has hundreds of thousands of distinct CDR3 sequences, about 24% seen once. Sequencing was done on a sample of peripheral blood. The receptors were gathered from a woman under 30 with stable Graves' hyperthyroidism. Some clones in this sample may be carry-over from other donors' samples.

The chain couples TRBV5-1 to TRBJ1-1; 8 bases map to TRBD1. V was clipped by 4 bases and J by 1 base; unmatched bases: 15. The germline V gene has CDR1 SGHRS and CDR2 YFSETQ. This CDR3 spans 18 amino acids. The CDR3 DNA is TGCGCCAGCAGCCGGGTAGGAATCCAGGGGGCGAGGAACACTGAAGCTTTCTTT. This codes for CASSRVGIQGARNTEAFF. Variable domain in full (rest from reference TRBV5-1 and TRBJ1-1): KAGVTQTPRYLIKTRGQQVTLSCSPISGHRSVSWYQQTPGQGLQFLFEYFSETQRNKGNFPGRFSGRQFSNSRSEMNVSTLELGDSALYLCASSRVGIQGARNTEAFFGQGTRLTVV.

This clonotype was seen ten or more times. The CDR3 DNA sequence: TGTGCCAGCTCACCACCGGGTCAGGGAGGATTGGGCTACACCTTC. Its translation: CASSPPGQGGLGYTF. The chain carries TRBV18 and TRBJ1-2, with a weak D call TRBD1 (5 bases). The CDR3 has 15 residues. V was trimmed by 0 bases and J by 8 bases, leaving 16 bases between them. CDR1 KGHSH and CDR2 LQKENI come from the germline V gene.

This clonotype was found many times. The chain has TRBV9 and TRBJ1-1; D might be TRBD1 (6 bases). This CDR3 has 15 residues. Germline-derived CDR1 and CDR2 are SGDLS and YYNGEE. V was shortened by 4 bases and J by 1 base, with 14 bases between the two germline ends. The CDR3 region is CASSPKTGENTEAFF. As DNA, the CDR3 is TGTGCCAGCAGCCCAAAGACAGGCGAGAACACTGAAGCTTTCTTT.

This clonotype was counted ten times or more. V usage is TRBV13 and J usage is TRBJ2-7; the D gene could be TRBD1 or TRBD2 (6 bases each). CDR1 is PRHDT and CDR2 is FYEKMQ in the germline V gene (reference sequence). The CDR3 consists of 16 residues. V lost 4 bases to trimming and J lost 2 bases, with 18 bases between them. The CDR3 bases are TGTGCCAGCAGCTCGTTGCTAGGGGGGTCGACCTACGAGCAGTACTTC. The encoded protein is CASSSLLGGSTYEQYF.

This clonotype was seen a few times. This sequence joins TRBV5-1 and TRBJ2-3; TRBD1 matches at 10 bases. This CDR3 has 16 residues. Trimming cost V 4 bases and J 9 bases; bases outside gene matches: 14. Germline V gives CDR1 SGHRS, CDR2 YFSETQ. The CDR3 is CASSLYPGQGMKTQYF. CDR3 coding DNA: TGCGCCAGCAGCCTATACCCGGGACAGGGGATGAAAACGCAGTATTTT.

This clonotype was seen only a few times. A much larger clone sits a single nucleotide away, making a read error possible. This sequence joins TRBV6-1 and TRBJ1-5, with a tentative D call TRBD1 (5 bases). Germline lookup yields CDR1 MNHNS and CDR2 SASEGT. The CDR3 length is 16 residues. The DNA for the CDR3 is TGTGCCAGCAGTGACCGGCGGGGCGAGGGGTTACAGCCCCAGCAGTTT. Protein: CASSDRRGEGLQPQQF.

This chain links TRBV6-5 with TRBJ2-2; the D is unclear. Per germline, CDR1 MNHEY and CDR2 SVGAGI. The CDR3 has 14 amino acids. With 0 bases removed from V and 6 bases from J, the gap between germline ends came to 8 bases. The CDR3 DNA follows: TGTGCCAGCAGTTACTCGCTTCGGCCCGGGGAGCTGTTTTTT. This gives the protein CASSYSLRPGELFF.

Worth noting for this clonotype: Being one base from a much bigger clone, this may be a read error. V usage is TRBV28 and J usage is TRBJ2-2; a possible D gene is TRBD2 (6 bases). The germline CDR1 and CDR2 sequences are MDHEN and SYDVKM. CDR3 length equals 15 residues. The CDR3 loop is CASGSGGTYTGELLF. The CDR3 DNA reads as TGTGCCAGCGGGAGTGGCGGGACGTACACCGGGGAGCTGTTGTTT.

This clonotype was seen more than once but under ten times. The rearrangement links TRBV5-1 to TRBJ1-5; D might be TRBD1 (5 bases). Trimming took 5 bases from V and 2 from J, leaving 14 bases between them. Germline V gene lookup returns CDR1 SGHRS and CDR2 YFSETQ. The CDR3 consists of 15 residues. CDR3 in DNA: TGCGCCAGCAGTCCCGGGACGACGGGCAATCAGCCCCAGCATTTT. Translating gives CASSPGTTGNQPQHF.

The CDR3 region is CASRQPGLANTGELFF. In DNA, the CDR3 is TGCGCCAGCAGACAGCCGGGACTAGCGAACACCGGGGAGCTGTTTTTT. The rearrangement links TRBV5-1 to TRBJ2-2; the match to TRBD2 covers 8 bases. Germline values: CDR1 SGHRS, CDR2 YFSETQ. The J segment lost 0 bases and the V segment lost 5 bases, leaving 6 bases of the junction unmatched. The CDR3 sequence is 16 residues long.

The sample holds one count of this clonotype. The CDR3 here is CASTLTGYETPLHF. The CDR3 nucleotides read TGCGCCAGCACCTTAACAGGCTATGAGACACCCCTCCACTTT. The J gene is TRBJ1-6, the V gene TRBV5-1; a weak D match, TRBD1 (5 bases). The CDR3 is 14 amino acids. CDR1 is SGHRS, CDR2 YFSETQ, per germline. V lost 6 bases to trimming and J lost 11 bases, with 18 bases between them.

This chain joins TRBV19 and TRBJ2-2; D unresolved. Germline CDR1 is LNHDA and CDR2 is SQIVND (reference sequence). This CDR3 spans 14 amino acids. Trimming stripped 9 bases from V and 0 bases from J, with 11 bases between. CDR3 DNA: TGTGCCAGCACGACATTAGCGAACACCGGGGAGCTGTTTTTT. Translation gives CASTTLANTGELFF.